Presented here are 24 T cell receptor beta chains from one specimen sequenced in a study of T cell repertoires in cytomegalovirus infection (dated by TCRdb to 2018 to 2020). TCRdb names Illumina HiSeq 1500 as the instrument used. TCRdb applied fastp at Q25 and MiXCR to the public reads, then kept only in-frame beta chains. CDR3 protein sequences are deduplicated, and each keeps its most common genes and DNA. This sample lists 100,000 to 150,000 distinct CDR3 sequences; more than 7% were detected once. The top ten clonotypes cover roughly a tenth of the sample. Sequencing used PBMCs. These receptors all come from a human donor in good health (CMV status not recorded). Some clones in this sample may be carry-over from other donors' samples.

CDR3 amino acids: CSVQGGGGYTF. Here the CDR3 DNA reads TGCAGCGTCCAAGGGGGTGGAGGCTACACCTTC. The rearrangement links TRBV29-1 to TRBJ1-2; possibly TRBD1 for D (6 bases). CDR1 is SQVTM and CDR2 is ANQGSEA in the germline V gene. The CDR3 sequence is 11 residues long. V lost 6 bases to trimming and J lost 8 bases, with 13 bases between them.

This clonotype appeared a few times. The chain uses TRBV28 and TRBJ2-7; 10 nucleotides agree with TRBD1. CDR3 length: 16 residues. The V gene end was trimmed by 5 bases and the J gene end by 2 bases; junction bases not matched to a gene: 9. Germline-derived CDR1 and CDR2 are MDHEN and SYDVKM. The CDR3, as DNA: TGTGCCAGCAGTCCCGGGGGGGGACAGGGGACCTACGAGCAGTACTTC. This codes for CASSPGGGQGTYEQYF.

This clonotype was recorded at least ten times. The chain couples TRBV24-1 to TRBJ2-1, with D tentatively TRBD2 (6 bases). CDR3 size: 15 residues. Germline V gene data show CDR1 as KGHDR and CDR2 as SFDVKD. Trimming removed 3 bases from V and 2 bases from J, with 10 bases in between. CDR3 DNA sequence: TGTGCCACCAGTGATACCCAGCGGGCCTACAATGAGCAGTTCTTC. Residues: CATSDTQRAYNEQFF.

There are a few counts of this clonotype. CDR3 sequence reads: CASSPSLLAGPGQPQHF. CDR3 bases: TGTGCCAGCAGCCCCAGCCTTTTAGCAGGGCCAGGGCAGCCCCAGCATTTT. The rearrangement uses TRBV5-5 and TRBJ1-5; TRBD1 is a possible D gene (5 bases). This CDR3 is 17 amino acids long. Trimming stripped 4 bases from V and 7 bases from J, with 24 bases between. Germline V lookup: CDR1 SGHKS, CDR2 YYEKEE (reference sequence). Full variable domain (remainder filled in from reference TRBV5-5 and TRBJ1-5): DAGVTQSPTHLIKTRGQQVTLRCSPISGHKSVSWYQQVLGQGPQFIFQYYEKEERGRGNFPDRFSARQFPNYSSELNVNALLLGDSALYLCASSPSLLAGPGQPQHFGDGTRLSIL.

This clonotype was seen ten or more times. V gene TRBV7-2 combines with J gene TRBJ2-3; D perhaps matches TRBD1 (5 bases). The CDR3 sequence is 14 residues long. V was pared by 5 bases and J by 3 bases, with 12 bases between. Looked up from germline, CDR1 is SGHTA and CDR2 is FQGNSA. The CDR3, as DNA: TGTGCCAGCAGCACAAGACAGTTAACAGATACGCAGTATTTT. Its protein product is CASSTRQLTDTQYF.

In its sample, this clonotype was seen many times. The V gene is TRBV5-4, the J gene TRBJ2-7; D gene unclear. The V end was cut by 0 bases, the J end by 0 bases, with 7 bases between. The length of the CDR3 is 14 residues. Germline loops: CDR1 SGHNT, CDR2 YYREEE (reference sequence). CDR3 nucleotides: TGTGCCAGCAGCTTGGGCCAGTACTCCTACGAGCAGTACTTC. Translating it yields CASSLGQYSYEQYF.

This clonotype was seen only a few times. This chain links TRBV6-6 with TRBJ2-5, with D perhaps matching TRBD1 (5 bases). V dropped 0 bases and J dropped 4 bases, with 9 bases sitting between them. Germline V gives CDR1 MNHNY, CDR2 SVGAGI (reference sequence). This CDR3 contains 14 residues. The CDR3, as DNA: TGTGCCAGCAGTTACTCGAACAGGCGAGAGACCCAGTACTTC. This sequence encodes CASSYSNRRETQYF.

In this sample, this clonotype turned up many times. The CDR3 nucleotides are TGTGCCAGCACCTATCACGGACTTCTGGAGTACTATGGCTACACCTTC. It is translated as CASTYHGLLEYYGYTF. This chain connects TRBV28 to TRBJ1-2; D is unclear. Trimming pared 7 bases from V and 3 bases from J, leaving 21 bases between. The CDR3 loop spans 16 amino acids. Germline V gene data show CDR1 as MDHEN and CDR2 as SYDVKM.

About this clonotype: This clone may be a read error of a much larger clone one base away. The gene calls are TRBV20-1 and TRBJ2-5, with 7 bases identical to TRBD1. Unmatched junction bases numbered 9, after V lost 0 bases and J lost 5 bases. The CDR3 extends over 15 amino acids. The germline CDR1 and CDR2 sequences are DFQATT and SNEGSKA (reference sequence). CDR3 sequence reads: CSARDFWDSGETQYF. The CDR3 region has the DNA TGCAGTGCTAGAGATTTTTGGGACAGTGGGGAGACCCAGTACTTC.

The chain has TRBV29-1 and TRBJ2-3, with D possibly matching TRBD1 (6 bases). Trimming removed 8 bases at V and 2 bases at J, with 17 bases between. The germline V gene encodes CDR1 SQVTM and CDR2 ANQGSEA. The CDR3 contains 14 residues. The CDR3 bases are TGCAGCTCAATGGGGGCACGGGACACAGATACGCAGTATTTT. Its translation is CSSMGARDTDTQYF.

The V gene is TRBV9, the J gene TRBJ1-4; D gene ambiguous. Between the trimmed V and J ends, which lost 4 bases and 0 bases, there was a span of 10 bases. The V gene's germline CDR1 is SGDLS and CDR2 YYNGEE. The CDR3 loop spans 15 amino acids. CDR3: CASSRSLATNEKLFF. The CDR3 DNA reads TGTGCCAGCAGCCGGAGTCTTGCAACTAATGAAAAACTGTTTTTT.

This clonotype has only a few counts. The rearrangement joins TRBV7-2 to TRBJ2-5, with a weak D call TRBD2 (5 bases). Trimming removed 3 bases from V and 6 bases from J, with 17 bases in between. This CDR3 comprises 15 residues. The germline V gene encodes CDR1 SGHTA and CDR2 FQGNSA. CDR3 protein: CASSLSSATAQTQYF. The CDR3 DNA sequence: TGTGCCAGCAGCTTGAGTAGCGCGACTGCCCAGACCCAGTACTTC.

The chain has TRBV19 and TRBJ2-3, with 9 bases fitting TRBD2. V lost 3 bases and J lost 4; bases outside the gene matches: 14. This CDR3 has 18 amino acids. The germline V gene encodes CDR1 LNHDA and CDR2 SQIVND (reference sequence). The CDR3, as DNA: TGTGCCAGTAGTATTACTGGAGTAGCGGGGGCTCGCCCAGATACGCAGTATTTT. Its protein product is CASSITGVAGARPDTQYF. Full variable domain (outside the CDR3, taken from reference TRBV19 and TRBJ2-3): DGGITQSPKYLFRKEGQNVTLSCEQNLNHDAMYWYRQDPGQGLRLIYYSQIVNDFQKGDIAEGYSVSREKKESFPLTVTSAQKNPTAFYLCASSITGVAGARPDTQYFGPGTRLTVL.

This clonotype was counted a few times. CDR3 residues: CASSRGQTNEQFF. The CDR3 DNA sequence: TGTGCCAGCAGCCGGGGACAGACAAATGAGCAGTTCTTC. The rearrangement links TRBV5-4 to TRBJ2-1; 7 positions agree with TRBD1. This CDR3 region has 13 residues. The junction had 5 bases not matched to a gene; V was cut back by 4 bases and J by 7 bases. Germline V CDR1 and CDR2: SGHNT, YYREEE (reference sequence).

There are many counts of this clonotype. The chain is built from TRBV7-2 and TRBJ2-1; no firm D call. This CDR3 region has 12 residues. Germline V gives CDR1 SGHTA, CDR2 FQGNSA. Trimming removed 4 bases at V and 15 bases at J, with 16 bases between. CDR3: CASSSYMGNRFF. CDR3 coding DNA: TGTGCCAGCAGCTCCTACATGGGCAACCGGTTCTTC.

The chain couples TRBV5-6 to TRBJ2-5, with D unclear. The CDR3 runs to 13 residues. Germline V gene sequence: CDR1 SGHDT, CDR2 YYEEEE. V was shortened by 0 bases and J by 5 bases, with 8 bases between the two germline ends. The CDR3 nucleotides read TGTGCCAGCAGCTTGGACTGGTTGGAGACCCAGTACTTC. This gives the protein CASSLDWLETQYF.

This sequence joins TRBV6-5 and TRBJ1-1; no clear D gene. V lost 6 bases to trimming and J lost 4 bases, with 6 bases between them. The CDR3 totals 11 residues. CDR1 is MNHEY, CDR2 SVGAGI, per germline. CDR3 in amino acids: CASRRFTEAFF. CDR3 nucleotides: TGTGCCAGCAGGAGGTTCACTGAAGCTTTCTTT.

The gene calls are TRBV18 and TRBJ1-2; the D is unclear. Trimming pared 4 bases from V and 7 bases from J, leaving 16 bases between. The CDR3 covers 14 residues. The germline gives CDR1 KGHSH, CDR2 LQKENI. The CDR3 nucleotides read TGTGCCAGCTCACTGGACCCGCTCCGGGGTGGCTACACCTTC. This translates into CASSLDPLRGGYTF.

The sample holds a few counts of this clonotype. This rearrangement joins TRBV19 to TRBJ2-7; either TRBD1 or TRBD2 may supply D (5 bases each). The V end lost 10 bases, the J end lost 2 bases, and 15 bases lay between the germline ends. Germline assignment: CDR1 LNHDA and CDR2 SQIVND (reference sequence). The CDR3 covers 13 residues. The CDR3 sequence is CATQRDGTYEQYF. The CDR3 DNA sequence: TGTGCCACCCAAAGGGACGGAACCTACGAGCAGTACTTC.

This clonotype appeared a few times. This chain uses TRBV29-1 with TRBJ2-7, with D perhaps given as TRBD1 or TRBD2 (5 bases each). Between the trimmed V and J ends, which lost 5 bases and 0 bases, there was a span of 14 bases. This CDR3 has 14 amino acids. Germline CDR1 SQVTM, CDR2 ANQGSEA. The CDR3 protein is CSVQLGTLSYEQYF. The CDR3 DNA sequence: TGCAGCGTTCAACTCGGGACGCTCTCCTACGAGCAGTACTTC.

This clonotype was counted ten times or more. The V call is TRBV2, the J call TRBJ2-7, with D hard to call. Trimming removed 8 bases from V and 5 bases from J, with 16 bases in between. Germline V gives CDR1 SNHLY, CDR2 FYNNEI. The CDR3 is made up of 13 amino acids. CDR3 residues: CASCLGVANEQYF. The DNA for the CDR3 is TGTGCCAGCTGCCTTGGGGTAGCAAACGAGCAGTACTTC.

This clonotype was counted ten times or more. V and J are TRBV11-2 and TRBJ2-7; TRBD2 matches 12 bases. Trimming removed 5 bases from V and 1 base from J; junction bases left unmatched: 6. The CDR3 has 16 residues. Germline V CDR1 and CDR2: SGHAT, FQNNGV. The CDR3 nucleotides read TGTGCCAGCAGCCCCCGACTAGCGGGGGCGTCCTACGAGCAGTACTTC. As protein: CASSPRLAGASYEQYF.

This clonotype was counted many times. CDR3 in amino acids: CASSILRRGFAEAFF. The CDR3 coding sequence is TGTGCCAGTAGTATTCTCCGGCGGGGGTTCGCTGAAGCTTTCTTT. V gene TRBV19 combines with J gene TRBJ1-1, with D possibly TRBD1 on 5 matching bases. Trimming removed 3 bases from V and 6 bases from J, with 17 bases in between. The germline V gene encodes CDR1 LNHDA and CDR2 SQIVND (reference sequence). The CDR3 sequence is 15 residues long.

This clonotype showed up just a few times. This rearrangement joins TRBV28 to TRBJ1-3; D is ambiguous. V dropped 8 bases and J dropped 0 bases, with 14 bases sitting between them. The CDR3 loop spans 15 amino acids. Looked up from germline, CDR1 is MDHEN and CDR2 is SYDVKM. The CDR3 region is CASSRVGISGNTIYF. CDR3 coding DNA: TGTGCCAGCTCCCGGGTAGGGATCTCTGGAAACACCATATATTTT.